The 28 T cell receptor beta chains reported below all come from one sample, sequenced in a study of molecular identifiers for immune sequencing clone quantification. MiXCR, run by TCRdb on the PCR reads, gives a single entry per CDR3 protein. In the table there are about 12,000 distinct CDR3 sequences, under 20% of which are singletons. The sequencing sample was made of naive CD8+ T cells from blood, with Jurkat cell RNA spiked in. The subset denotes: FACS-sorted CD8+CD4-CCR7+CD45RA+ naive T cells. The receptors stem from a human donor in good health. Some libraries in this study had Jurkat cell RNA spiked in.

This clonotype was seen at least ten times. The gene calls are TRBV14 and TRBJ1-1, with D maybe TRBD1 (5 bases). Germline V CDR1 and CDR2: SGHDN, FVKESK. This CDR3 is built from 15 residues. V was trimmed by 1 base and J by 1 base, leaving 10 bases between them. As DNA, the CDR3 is TGTGCCAGCAGCCAAGCCTGGGGGAGGAACACTGAAGCTTTCTTT. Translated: CASSQAWGRNTEAFF.

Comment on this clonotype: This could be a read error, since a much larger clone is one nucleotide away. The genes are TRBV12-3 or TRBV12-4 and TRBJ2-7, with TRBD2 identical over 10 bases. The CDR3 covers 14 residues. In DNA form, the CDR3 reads TGTGCCGGCAGTTTTACTAGCGGGAACAACGAGCAGTACTTC. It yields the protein CAGSFTSGNNEQYF.

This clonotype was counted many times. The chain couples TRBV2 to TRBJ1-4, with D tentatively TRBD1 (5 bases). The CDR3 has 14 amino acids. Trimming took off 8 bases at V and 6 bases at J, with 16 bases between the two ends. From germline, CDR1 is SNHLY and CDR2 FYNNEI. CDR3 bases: TGTGCCAGCGTGGGGCGGGACGCCTATGAAAAACTGTTTTTT. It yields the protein CASVGRDAYEKLFF.

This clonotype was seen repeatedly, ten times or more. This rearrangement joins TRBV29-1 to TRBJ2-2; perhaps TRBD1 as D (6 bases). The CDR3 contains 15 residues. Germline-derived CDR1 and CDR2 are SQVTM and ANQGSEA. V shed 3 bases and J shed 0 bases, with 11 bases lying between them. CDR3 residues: CSVEAGTTNTGELFF. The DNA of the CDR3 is TGCAGCGTTGAGGCCGGGACAACGAACACCGGGGAGCTGTTTTTT.

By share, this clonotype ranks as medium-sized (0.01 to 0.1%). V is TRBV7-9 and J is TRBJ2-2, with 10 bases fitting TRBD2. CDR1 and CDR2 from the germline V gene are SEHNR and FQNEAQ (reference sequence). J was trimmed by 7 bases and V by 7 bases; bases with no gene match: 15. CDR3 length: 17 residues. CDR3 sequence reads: CASIQTPTSGSGGELFF. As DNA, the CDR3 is TGTGCCAGCATCCAAACCCCGACTAGCGGGTCCGGCGGGGAGCTGTTTTTT.

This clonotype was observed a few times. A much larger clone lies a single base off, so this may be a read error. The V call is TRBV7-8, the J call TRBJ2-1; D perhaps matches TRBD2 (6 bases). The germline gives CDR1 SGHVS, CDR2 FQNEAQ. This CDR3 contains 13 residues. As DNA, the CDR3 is TGTACCAGCAGCTTACGCCTAGCGTATGAGCAGTTCTTC. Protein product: CTSSLRLAYEQFF. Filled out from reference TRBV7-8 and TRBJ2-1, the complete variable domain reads GAGVSQSPRYKVAKRGQDVALRCDPISGHVSLFWYQQALGQGPEFLTYFQNEAQLDKSGLPSDRFFAERPEGSVSTLKIQRTQQEDSAVYLCTSSLRLAYEQFFGPGTRLTVL.

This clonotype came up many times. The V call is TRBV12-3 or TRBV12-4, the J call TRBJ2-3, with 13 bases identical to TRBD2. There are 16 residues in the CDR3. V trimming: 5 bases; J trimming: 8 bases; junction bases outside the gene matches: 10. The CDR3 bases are TGTGCCAGCAGTCCCGGGACTAGCGGGAATGGAGGTACGCAGTATTTT. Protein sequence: CASSPGTSGNGGTQYF.

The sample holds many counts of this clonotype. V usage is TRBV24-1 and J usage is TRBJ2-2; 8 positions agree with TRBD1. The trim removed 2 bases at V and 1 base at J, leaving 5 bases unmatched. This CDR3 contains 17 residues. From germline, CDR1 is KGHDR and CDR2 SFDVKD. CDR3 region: CATSDYLGQGNTGELFF. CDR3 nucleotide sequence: TGTGCCACCAGTGATTACCTCGGACAGGGGAACACCGGGGAGCTGTTTTTT.

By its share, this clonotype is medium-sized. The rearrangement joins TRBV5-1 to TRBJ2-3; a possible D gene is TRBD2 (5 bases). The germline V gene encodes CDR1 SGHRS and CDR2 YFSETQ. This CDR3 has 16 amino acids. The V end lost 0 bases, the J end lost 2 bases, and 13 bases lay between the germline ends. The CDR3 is CASSLVASRYTDTQYF. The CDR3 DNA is TGCGCCAGCAGCTTGGTAGCTAGCAGGTACACAGATACGCAGTATTTT.

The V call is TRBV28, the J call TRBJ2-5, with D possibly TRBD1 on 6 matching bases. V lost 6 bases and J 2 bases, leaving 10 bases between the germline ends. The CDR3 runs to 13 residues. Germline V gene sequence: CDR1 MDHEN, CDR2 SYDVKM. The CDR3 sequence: CASSTGTQETQYF. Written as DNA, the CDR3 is TGTGCCAGCAGCACCGGGACACAAGAGACCCAGTACTTC.

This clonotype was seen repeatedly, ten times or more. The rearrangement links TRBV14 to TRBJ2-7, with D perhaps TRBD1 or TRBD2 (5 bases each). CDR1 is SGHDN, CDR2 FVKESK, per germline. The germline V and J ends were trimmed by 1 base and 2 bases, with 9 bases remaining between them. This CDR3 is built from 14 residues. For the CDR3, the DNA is TGTGCCAGCAGCCAAGTAAGGGGACCCTACGAGCAGTACTTC. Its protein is CASSQVRGPYEQYF.

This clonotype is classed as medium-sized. This CDR3 is CAWMLEGGRTDTQYF. The DNA of the CDR3 is TGTGCCTGGATGCTAGAAGGCGGGAGAACAGATACGCAGTATTTT. The chain joins TRBV30 to TRBJ2-3; 7 bases agree with TRBD2. CDR3 length: 15 residues. Looked up from germline, CDR1 is GTSNPN and CDR2 is SVGIG (reference sequence). The V gene end was trimmed by 4 bases and the J gene end by 3 bases; junction bases not matched to a gene: 10.

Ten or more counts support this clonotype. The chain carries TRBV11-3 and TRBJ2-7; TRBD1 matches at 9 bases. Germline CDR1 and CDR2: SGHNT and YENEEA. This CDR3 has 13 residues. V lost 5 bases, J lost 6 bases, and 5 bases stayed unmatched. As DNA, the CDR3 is TGTGCCAGCAGCCCGGGACAGGGTCTCGAGCAGTACTTC. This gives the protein CASSPGQGLEQYF.

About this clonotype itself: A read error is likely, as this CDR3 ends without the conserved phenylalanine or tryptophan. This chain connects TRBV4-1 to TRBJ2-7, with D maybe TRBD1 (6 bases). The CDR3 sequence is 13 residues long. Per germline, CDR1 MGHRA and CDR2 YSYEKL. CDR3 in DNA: TGCGCCGGCAGCCCCGGACAGAACTACGAGCAGTACTCC. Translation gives CAGSPGQNYEQYS.

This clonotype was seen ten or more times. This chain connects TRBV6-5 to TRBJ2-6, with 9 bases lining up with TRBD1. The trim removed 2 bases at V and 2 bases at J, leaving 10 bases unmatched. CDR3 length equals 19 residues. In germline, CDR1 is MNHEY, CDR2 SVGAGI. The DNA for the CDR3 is TGTGCCAGCAGTTACCAGCCGGGGACAGGGTTAGCTGGGGCCAACGTCCTGACTTTC. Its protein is CASSYQPGTGLAGANVLTF.

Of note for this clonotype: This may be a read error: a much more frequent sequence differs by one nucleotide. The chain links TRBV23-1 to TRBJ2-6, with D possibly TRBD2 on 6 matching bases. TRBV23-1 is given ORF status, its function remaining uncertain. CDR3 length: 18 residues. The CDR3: CASSQSRGRPSGANVQTF. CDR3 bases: TGCGCCAGCAGTCAATCGCGGGGTCGCCCCTCTGGGGCCAACGTCCAGACTTTC.

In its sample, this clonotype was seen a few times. Here the CDR3 DNA reads TGCGCCAGCAGCCCCTCTGGGCGGGAGGACTACAATGAGCAGTTCTTC. This encodes CASSPSGREDYNEQFF. V usage is TRBV5-1 and J usage is TRBJ2-1, with 8 bases matching TRBD2. This CDR3 has 16 residues. Germline CDR1 reads SGHRS; CDR2 reads YFSETQ. V was clipped by 4 bases and J by 3 bases; unmatched bases: 9.

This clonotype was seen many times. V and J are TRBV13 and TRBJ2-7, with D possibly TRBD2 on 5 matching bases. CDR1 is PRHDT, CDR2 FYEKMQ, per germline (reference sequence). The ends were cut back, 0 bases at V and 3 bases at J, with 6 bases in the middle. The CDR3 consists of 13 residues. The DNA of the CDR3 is TGTGCCAGCAGCTTAGGTACTAGCTACGAGCAGTACTTC. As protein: CASSLGTSYEQYF.

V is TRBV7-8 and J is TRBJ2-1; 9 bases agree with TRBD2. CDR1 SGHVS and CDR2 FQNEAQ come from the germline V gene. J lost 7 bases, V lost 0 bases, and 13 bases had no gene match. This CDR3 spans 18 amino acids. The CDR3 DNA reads TGTGCCAGCAGCTTAGCGATTTGGGGCGGGAGGGTAAGAAATGAGCAGTTCTTC. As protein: CASSLAIWGGRVRNEQFF. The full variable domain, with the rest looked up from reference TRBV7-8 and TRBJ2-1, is GAGVSQSPRYKVAKRGQDVALRCDPISGHVSLFWYQQALGQGPEFLTYFQNEAQLDKSGLPSDRFFAERPEGSVSTLKIQRTQQEDSAVYLCASSLAIWGGRVRNEQFFGPGTRLTVL.

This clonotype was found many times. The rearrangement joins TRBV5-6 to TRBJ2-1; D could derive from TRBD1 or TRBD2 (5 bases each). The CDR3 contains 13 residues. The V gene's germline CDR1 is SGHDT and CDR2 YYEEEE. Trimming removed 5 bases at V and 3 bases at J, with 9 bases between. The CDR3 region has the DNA TGTGCCAGCAGTCGGGGACGCTACAATGAGCAGTTCTTC. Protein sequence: CASSRGRYNEQFF.

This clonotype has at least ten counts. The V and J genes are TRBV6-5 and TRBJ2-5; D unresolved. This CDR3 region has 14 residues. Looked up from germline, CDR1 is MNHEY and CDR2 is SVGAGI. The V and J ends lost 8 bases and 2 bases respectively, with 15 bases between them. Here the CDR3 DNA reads TGTGCCAGCCGGGTCTCGGGTGAGCAAGAGACCCAGTACTTC. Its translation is CASRVSGEQETQYF.

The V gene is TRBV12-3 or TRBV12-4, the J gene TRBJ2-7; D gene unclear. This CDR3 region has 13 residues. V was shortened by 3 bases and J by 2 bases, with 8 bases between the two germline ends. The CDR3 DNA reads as TGTGCCAGCAGTTTCGGAACGACCTACGAGCAGTACTTC. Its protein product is CASSFGTTYEQYF.

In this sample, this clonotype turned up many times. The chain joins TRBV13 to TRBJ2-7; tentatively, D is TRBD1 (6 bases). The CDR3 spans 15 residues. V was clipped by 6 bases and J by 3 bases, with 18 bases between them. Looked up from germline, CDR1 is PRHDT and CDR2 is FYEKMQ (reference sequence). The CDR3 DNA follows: TGTGCCAGCAGTCTAACGTCGACAGGAGGCTACGAGCAGTACTTC. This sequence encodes CASSLTSTGGYEQYF. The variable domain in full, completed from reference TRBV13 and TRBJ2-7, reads AAGVIQSPRHLIKEKRETATLKCYPIPRHDTVYWYQQGPGQDPQFLISFYEKMQSDKGSIPDRFSAQQFSDYHSELNMSSLELGDSALYFCASSLTSTGGYEQYFGPGTRLTVT.

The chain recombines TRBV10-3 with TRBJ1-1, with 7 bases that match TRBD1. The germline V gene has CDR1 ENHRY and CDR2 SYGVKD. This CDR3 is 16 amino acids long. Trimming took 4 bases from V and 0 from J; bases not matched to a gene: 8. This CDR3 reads CAISGTGTEVNTEAFF. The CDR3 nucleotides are TGTGCCATCAGTGGAACAGGGACAGAGGTGAACACTGAAGCTTTCTTT.

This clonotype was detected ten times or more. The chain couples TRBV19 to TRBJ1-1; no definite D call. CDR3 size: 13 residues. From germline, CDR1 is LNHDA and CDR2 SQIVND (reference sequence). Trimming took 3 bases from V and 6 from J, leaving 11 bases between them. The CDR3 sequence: CASSIIERAEAFF. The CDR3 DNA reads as TGTGCCAGTAGTATTATAGAGCGGGCTGAAGCTTTCTTT.

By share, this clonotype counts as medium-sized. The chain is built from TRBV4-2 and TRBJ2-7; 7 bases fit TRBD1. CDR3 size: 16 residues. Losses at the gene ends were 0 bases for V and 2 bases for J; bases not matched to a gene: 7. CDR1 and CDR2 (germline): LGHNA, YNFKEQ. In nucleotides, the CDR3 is TGTGCCAGCAGCCAAGAAGGGGGCATTTACACCTACGAGCAGTACTTC. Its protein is CASSQEGGIYTYEQYF.

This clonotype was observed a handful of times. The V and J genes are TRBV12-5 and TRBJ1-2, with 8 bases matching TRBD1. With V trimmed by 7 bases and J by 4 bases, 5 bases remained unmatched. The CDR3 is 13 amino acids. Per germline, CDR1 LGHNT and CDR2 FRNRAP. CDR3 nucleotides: TGTGCTAGTGCCCCAACAGGGGGCTATGGCTACACCTTC. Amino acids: CASAPTGGYGYTF.

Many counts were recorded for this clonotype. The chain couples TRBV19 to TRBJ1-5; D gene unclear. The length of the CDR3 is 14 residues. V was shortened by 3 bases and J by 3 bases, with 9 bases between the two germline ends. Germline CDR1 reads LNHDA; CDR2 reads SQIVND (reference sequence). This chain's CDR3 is CASSMDGTNQPQHF. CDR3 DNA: TGTGCCAGTAGTATGGATGGTACCAATCAGCCCCAGCATTTT. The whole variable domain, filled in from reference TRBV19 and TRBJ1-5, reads DGGITQSPKYLFRKEGQNVTLSCEQNLNHDAMYWYRQDPGQGLRLIYYSQIVNDFQKGDIAEGYSVSREKKESFPLTVTSAQKNPTAFYLCASSMDGTNQPQHFGDGTRLSIL.